Each of the 9 T cell receptor beta chains below was sequenced from the same sample in a study of blood T cell repertoires in COVID-19. The protocol was immunoSEQ multiplex PCR, while the TCRdb copy is restricted to in-frame clones and leaves out a portion. The data contain fewer than 450,000 clones, about 90% of them singletons. The sample was PBMCs or T cells enriched from blood (not recorded which). These receptors came from a man aged 18 to 29 who had recovered from COVID-19.

The chain links TRBV4-1 to TRBJ1-2; no firm D call. This CDR3 has 13 amino acids. Trimming left V 2 bases short and J 4 bases short, with 8 bases between. In germline, CDR1 is MGHRA, CDR2 YSYEKL. The CDR3 reads CASSQIAGYGYTF. Written as DNA, the CDR3 is TGCGCCAGCAGCCAAATCGCGGGCTATGGCTACACCTTC.

The genes are TRBV9 and TRBJ1-6, with D hard to call. Germline CDR1 and CDR2: SGDLS and YYNGEE. V lost 2 bases, J lost 11 bases, and 11 bases lay in between. The length of the CDR3 is 13 residues. The CDR3 DNA reads TGTGCCAGCAGCGTTGTTCTCGGGGCACCCCTCCACTTT. This translates into CASSVVLGAPLHF.

The chain employs TRBV7-2 and TRBJ2-1; 7 positions agree with TRBD1. With V trimmed by 6 bases and J by 3 bases, 8 bases remained unmatched. The CDR3 has 15 residues. CDR1 and CDR2 from the germline V gene are SGHTA and FQGNSA. CDR3 protein: CASSMTGMNYNEQFF. The CDR3 region has the DNA TGTGCCAGCAGTATGACAGGGATGAACTACAATGAGCAGTTCTTC.

This clone was counted a few times. This chain uses TRBV7-9 with TRBJ1-3; D remains ambiguous. The CDR3 runs to 17 residues. Trimming removed 8 bases from V and 0 bases from J, with 20 bases in between. Germline V gene sequence: CDR1 SEHNR, CDR2 FQNEAQ (reference sequence). The CDR3 DNA follows: TGTGCCAGCCCTGCTCTGAACGTGCGAAGCTCTGGAAACACCATATATTTT. Residues: CASPALNVRSSGNTIYF.

The chain links TRBV7-2 to TRBJ2-7, with a possible D match to TRBD2 (6 bases). The CDR3 is 13 residues long. From germline, CDR1 is SGHTA and CDR2 FQGNSA. V was shortened by 4 bases and J by 7 bases, with 14 bases between the two germline ends. CDR3 in amino acids: CASSSPLAREQYF. The CDR3 DNA reads TGTGCCAGCAGCTCCCCGCTAGCGAGGGAGCAGTACTTC.

The sample holds one count of this clone. The V call is TRBV19, the J call TRBJ1-5; no reliable D call. The V end lost 6 bases, the J end lost 7 bases, and 22 bases lay between the germline ends. CDR3 length: 16 amino acids. Germline lookup yields CDR1 LNHDA and CDR2 SQIVND (reference sequence). The CDR3 sequence is CASSWKRGLVWQPQHF. CDR3 bases: TGTGCCAGTAGCTGGAAACGAGGTCTTGTATGGCAGCCCCAGCATTTT.

This chain links TRBV12-3 or TRBV12-4 with TRBJ1-2, with D maybe TRBD1 (6 bases). V was trimmed by 5 bases and J by 7 bases, leaving 11 bases between them. The CDR3 contains 12 residues. The CDR3 spells CASSLTGSGYTF. CDR3 bases: TGTGCCAGCAGTCTTACAGGGTCTGGCTACACCTTC.

The V and J genes are TRBV19 and TRBJ1-4, with 8 bases matching TRBD1. CDR1 and CDR2 from the germline V gene are LNHDA and SQIVND (reference sequence). V lost 8 bases and J lost 8; bases outside the gene matches: 13. The length of the CDR3 is 15 residues. CDR3 in amino acids: CASGVSDRVGEKLFF. CDR3 sequence (DNA): TGTGCCAGTGGGGTGTCGGACAGGGTAGGGGAAAAACTGTTTTTT.

The chain recombines TRBV7-2 with TRBJ1-2; D gene unclear. V lost 2 bases and J lost 0, with 10 bases in between. The CDR3 is made up of 15 amino acids. In germline, CDR1 is SGHTA, CDR2 FQGNSA. Here the CDR3 reads CASSLYAGTNYGYTF. The CDR3 coding sequence is TGTGCCAGCAGCTTATACGCCGGTACTAACTATGGCTACACCTTC.